This section outlines one TCR beta chain sequence together with its context. This receptor's antigen is unknown. No clone much larger than this one lies a single base away; base qualities are absent. The time point label here, explained by the study, means: approximately eleven months on ibrutinib. For TCR beta library preparation, approximately 2 micrograms of genomic DNA were isolated from cryopreserved PBMCs. High-throughput TCR beta sequencing was performed on longitudinal blood samples from CLL patients receiving ibrutinib monotherapy. Patients were enrolled in a phase 2 open-label single-center ibrutinib monotherapy trial. From the cysteine up to the phenylalanine, the CDR3 has a length of 13 residues. Only the CDR3 DNA is retained, 39 bases long and in frame from the first base. CDR1 and CDR2 are drawn from the germline V gene: SQVTM, ANQGSEA. The junction shows trimming of 2 bases on V and 0 bases on J, plus 7 bases between the germline ends.

The data were obtained in a study of cytotoxic CD8 clonotypes in ibrutinib-treated CLL (dated by TCRdb to the early 2020s). With respect to the entire study: The cohort was composed of about 10 relapsed/refractory and approximately 14 treatment-naive patients; IGHV unmutated status was identified in fewer than 18 patients. All remission and progressive disease samples were collected while patients were still receiving ibrutinib. Of the roughly 86 people in the trial, approximately 24 had longitudinal samples available. On average, each sample yielded 255,043 productive templates and tens of thousands of productive rearrangements. Partial responses were observed in about 24 patients and complete responses in 2; after a median follow-up of around 68 months, remission was maintained in approximately 14 patients and progression was observed in about twelve. Cryopreserved peripheral blood mononuclear cells were obtained before treatment, at response, and at either sustained remission or disease progression. Response samples were taken after a median of 12 months on treatment, ranging from about 6 to 40 months. General conclusions and limits of the study: At baseline, clonality was higher than in age-matched healthy donors and showed a strong correlation with circulating CD8+ T-cell counts. Lymph node repertoires were not examined, and the timing of sampling was not matched between patients in sustained remission and those whose disease progressed. Public clonotypes were rare and either contracted or stayed stable during treatment, and the rise in clonality at ibrutinib response reflected the expansion of private clonotypes. At ibrutinib response clonality went up, during sustained remission it held steady, and at progression it dropped back toward baseline.

The goal of deep resolution MiSeq sequencing was a depth between 1 in 1 million and 1 in 200,000 T cells, and coverage averaged 10x per clonotype. The immunoSEQ hsTCRB Kit was used to generate TCR beta libraries. The original methods were these. Data were analyzed with ImmunoSEQ Data Assistant and ImmunoSEQ Analyzer, with V, D and J genes assigned per IMGT definitions. Clonality, with values ranging from 0 to 1, was calculated as one minus the normalized Shannon entropy of productive rearrangement frequencies. Only overrepresented clonotypes making up at least 0.05% of the repertoire of each patient were included in the public clonotype analysis. Around 13 age-matched healthy donor repertoires from immuneACCESS were used as controls for clonality. Sourced from immuneACCESS, this table was stored by TCRdb with only in-frame sequences that have V and J called. A share of the clones is absent; for the studies checked, an unresolved V gene accounts for under half, and the remainder has no known explanation. D and trimming come from the DNA, and the V and J calls and clone size come from that table. This sample is represented by 130,000 or so clones; around 77% of them were singletons. The ten biggest clones cover 28% of the sample.

The receptor chain draws on TRBV29-1 and TRBJ1-1, with no confidently assigned D gene. Sample: PBMCs, taken after 12 months of ibrutinib treatment. This clonotype was sampled from a human donor with chronic lymphocytic leukemia. The CDR3 region has the sequence CSVENSMNTEAFF. The sequenced DNA: TGCAGCGTTGAAAACTCCATGAACACTGAAGCTTTCTTT.